This T cell receptor (beta chain) is from a study of beta chain features in type 1 diabetes. Turning to the study itself: Healthy donors, compared against patients, showed similar age, gender and cell yields. Findings of the study overall: Patients' naive, central memory and Treg TCRB repertoires seemed closer to one another than those of healthy donors. People with Type 1 diabetes carried modestly yet significantly shorter TCRB CDR3s in all four CD4+ subsets.

A word on this clone: As yet, its antigen is unknown.

Expressed TCRB transcripts got sequenced, as all isolated RNA was reverse transcribed. The method was immunoSEQ multiplex PCR; TCRdb's version includes in-frame clones alone and lacks a portion of them. Of nearly 700,000 clones detected, over 10% appear once; the ten largest clones hold less than 0.025%. Germline V CDR1 and CDR2: SGHRS, YFSETQ. This CDR3 region has 16 residues. J lost 0 bases, V lost 4 bases, and 5 bases had no gene match. The chain has TRBV5-1 and TRBJ2-3; TRBD1 aligns across 10 bases. The source is a man between 18 and 29 years old with type 1 diabetes. Sequenced sample: naive CD4+ T cells from blood. The CDR3 protein is CASSIGTGVSTDTQYF. CDR3 nucleotide sequence: TGCGCCAGCAGCATTGGGACAGGGGTTAGCACAGATACGCAGTATTTT.